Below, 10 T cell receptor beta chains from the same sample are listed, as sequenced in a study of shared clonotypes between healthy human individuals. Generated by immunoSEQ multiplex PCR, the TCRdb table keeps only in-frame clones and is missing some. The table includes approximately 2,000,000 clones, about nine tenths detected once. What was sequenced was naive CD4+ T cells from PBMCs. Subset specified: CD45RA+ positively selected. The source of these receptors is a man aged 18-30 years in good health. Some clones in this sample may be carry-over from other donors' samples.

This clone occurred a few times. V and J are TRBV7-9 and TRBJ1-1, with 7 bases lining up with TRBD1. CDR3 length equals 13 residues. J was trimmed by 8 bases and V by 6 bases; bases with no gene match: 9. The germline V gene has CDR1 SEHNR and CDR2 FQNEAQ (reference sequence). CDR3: CASRGTGESEAFF. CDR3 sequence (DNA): TGTGCCAGCAGAGGTACAGGGGAATCGGAAGCTTTCTTT.

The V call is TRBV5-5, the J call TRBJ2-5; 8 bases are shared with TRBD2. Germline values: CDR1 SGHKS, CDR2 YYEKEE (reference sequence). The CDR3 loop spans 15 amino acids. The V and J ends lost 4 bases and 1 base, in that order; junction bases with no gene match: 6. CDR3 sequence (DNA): TGTGCCAGCAGCCCACCCGGGGGGGCCCAAGAGACCCAGTACTTC. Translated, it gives CASSPPGGAQETQYF.

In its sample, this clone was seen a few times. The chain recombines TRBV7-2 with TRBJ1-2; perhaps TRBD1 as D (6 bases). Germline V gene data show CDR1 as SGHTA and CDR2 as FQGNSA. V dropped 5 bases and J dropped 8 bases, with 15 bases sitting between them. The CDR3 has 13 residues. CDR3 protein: CASSPGTIWGYTF. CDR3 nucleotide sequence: TGTGCCAGCAGCCCCGGGACAATTTGGGGCTACACCTTC.

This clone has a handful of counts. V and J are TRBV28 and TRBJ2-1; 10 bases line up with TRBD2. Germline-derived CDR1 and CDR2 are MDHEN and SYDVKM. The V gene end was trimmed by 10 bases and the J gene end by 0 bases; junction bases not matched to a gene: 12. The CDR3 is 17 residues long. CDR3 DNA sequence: TGTGCCACCTACCGGGGACTAGCGTACAGCTCCTACAATGAGCAGTTCTTC. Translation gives CATYRGLAYSSYNEQFF.

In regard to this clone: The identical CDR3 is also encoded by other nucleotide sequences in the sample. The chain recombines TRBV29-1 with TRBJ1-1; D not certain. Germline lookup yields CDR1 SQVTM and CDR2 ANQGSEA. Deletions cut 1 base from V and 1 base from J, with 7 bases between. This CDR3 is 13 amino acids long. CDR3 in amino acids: CSVEGRANTEAFF. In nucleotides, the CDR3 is TGCAGCGTTGAAGGTAGGGCGAACACTGAAGCTTTCTTT.

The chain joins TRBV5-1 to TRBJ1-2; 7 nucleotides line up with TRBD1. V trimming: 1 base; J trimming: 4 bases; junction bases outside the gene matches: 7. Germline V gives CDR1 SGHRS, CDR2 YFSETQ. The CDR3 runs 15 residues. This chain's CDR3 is CASSLTGTASYGYTF. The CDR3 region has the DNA TGCGCCAGCAGCTTGACCGGGACAGCGAGCTATGGCTACACCTTC. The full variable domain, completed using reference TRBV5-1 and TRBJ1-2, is KAGVTQTPRYLIKTRGQQVTLSCSPISGHRSVSWYQQTPGQGLQFLFEYFSETQRNKGNFPGRFSGRQFSNSRSEMNVSTLELGDSALYLCASSLTGTASYGYTFGSGTRLTVV.

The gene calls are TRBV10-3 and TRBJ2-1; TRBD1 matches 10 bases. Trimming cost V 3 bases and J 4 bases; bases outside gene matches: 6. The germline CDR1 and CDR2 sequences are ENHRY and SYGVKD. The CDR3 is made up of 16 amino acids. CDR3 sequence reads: CAISEPGQGGYNEQFF. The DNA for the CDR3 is TGTGCCATCAGTGAACCCGGACAGGGGGGATACAATGAGCAGTTCTTC.

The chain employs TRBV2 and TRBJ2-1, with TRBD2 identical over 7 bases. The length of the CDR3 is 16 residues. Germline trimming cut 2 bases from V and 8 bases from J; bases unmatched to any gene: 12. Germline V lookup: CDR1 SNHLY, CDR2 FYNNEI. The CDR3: CASSEQGGGSSDEQFF. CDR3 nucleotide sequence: TGTGCCAGCAGTGAACAAGGTGGCGGGAGTAGCGATGAGCAGTTCTTC.

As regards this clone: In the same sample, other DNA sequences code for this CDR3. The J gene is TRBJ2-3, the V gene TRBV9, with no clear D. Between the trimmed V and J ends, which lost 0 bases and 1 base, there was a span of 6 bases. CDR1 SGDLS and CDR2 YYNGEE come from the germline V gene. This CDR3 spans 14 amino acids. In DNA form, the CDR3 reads TGTGCCAGCAGCGTAGAACAAGGCACAGATACGCAGTATTTT. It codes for CASSVEQGTDTQYF.

The CDR3 reads CASSLMDATNEKLFF. CDR3 in DNA: TGTGCCAGCAGCTTGATGGACGCAACTAATGAAAAACTGTTTTTT. This chain connects TRBV5-8 to TRBJ1-4; D gene ambiguous. Trimming removed 1 base from V and 0 bases from J, with 7 bases in between. CDR1 is SGHTS, CDR2 YDEGEE, per germline. CDR3 size: 15 residues.